Listed here is a single T cell receptor beta chain. These data come from a study of tumor-infiltrating lymphocytes in oesophageal squamous cell carcinoma. Losses at the gene ends were 7 bases for V and 5 bases for J; bases not matched to a gene: 14. Germline V gene lookup returns CDR1 MNHNY and CDR2 SVGAGI (reference sequence). The CDR3 sequence is 16 residues long. TCRdb recomputed calls from the PCR reads with MiXCR, one row per CDR3 protein. Of about 15,000 distinct CDR3 sequences in the sample, 53% were seen once. Sequencing was carried out using esophageal tumor tissue. This sequence joins TRBV6-6 and TRBJ2-5; 9 bases fit TRBD1. The sequence was obtained from a male donor with esophageal squamous cell carcinoma. CDR3 amino acids: CASTSPTGGIGETQYF. CDR3 DNA sequence: TGTGCCAGCACCTCTCCCACAGGGGGCATCGGGGAGACCCAGTACTTC.